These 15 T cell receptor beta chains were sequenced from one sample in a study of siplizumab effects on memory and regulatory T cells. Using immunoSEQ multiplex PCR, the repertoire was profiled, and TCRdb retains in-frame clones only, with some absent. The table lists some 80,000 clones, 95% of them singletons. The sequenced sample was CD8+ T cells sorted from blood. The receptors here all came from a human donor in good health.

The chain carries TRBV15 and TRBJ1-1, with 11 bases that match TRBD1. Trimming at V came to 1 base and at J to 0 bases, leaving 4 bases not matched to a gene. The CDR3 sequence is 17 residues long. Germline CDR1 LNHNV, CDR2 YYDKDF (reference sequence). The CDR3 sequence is CATSRGTGGYMNTEAFF. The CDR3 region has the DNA TGTGCCACCAGCAGAGGGACAGGGGGCTACATGAACACTGAAGCTTTCTTT.

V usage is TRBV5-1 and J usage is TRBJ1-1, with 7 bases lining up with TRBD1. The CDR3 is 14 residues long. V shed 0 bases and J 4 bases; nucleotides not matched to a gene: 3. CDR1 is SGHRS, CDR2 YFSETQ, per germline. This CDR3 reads CASSLGSGGTEAFF. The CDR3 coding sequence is TGCGCCAGCAGCTTGGGTTCAGGGGGCACTGAAGCTTTCTTT.

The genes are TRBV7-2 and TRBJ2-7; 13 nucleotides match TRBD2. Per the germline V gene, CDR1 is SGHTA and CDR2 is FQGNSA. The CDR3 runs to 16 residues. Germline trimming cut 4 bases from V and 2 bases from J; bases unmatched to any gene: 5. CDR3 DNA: TGTGCCAGCAGCTCATCACTAGCGGGGGGGGCCTACGAGCAGTACTTC. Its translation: CASSSSLAGGAYEQYF.

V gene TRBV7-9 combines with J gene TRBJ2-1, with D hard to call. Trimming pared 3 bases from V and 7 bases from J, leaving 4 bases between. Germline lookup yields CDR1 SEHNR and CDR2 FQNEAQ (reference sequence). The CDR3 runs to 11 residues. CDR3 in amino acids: CASSFANEQFF. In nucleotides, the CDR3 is TGTGCCAGCAGCTTCGCTAATGAGCAGTTCTTC.

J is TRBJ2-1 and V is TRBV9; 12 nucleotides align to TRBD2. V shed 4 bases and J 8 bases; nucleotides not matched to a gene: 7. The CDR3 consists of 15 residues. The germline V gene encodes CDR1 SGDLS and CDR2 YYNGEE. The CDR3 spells CASSPRLAGVHEQFF. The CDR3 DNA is TGTGCCAGCAGCCCGCGACTAGCGGGAGTTCATGAGCAGTTCTTC.

The CDR3 DNA reads as TGTGCCAGCAGCTACTTTACCGGGACAGGGGGCTTTGGCTACACCTTC. It codes for CASSYFTGTGGFGYTF. This rearrangement joins TRBV7-9 to TRBJ1-2, with 12 bases matching TRBD1. The CDR3 consists of 16 residues. V lost 4 bases and J lost 7; bases outside the gene matches: 10. CDR1 SEHNR and CDR2 FQNEAQ come from the germline V gene (reference sequence).

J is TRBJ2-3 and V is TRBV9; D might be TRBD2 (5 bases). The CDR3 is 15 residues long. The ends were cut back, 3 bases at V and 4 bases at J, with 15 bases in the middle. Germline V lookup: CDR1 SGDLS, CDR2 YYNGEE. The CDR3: CASSARDSYADTQYF. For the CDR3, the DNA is TGTGCCAGCAGCGCCCGGGATTCCTATGCAGATACGCAGTATTTT.

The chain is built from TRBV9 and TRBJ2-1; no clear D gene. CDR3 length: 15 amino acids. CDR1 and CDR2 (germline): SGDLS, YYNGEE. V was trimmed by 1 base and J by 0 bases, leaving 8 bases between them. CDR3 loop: CASSVISSSYNEQFF. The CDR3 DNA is TGTGCCAGCAGCGTAATTTCTAGCTCCTACAATGAGCAGTTCTTC.

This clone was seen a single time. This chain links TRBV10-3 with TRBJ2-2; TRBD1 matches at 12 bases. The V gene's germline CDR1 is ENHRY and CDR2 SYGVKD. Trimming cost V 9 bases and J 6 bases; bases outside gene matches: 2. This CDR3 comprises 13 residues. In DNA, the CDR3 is TGTGCCATGGGACAGGGGGCTCCCGGGGAGCTGTTTTTT. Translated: CAMGQGAPGELFF.

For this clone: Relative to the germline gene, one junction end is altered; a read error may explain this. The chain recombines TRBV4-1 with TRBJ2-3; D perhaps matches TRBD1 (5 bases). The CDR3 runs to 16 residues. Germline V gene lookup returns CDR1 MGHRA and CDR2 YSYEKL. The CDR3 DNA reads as TGCGCCAGCAGTCAAGATTTGGTACAGGACGTAGATACGCAGTATTTT. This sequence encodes CASSQDLVQDVDTQYF.

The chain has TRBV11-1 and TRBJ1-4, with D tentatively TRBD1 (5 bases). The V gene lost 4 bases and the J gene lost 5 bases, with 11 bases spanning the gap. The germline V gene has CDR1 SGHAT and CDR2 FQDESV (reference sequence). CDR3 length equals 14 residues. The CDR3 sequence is CASSSGHLNEKLFF. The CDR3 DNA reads TGTGCCAGCAGCTCCGGACACCTAAATGAAAAACTGTTTTTT.

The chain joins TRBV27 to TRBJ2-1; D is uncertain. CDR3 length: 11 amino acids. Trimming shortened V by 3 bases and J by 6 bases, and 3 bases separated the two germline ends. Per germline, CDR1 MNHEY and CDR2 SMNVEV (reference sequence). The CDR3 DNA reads TGTGCCAGCAGTTTGGCCAATGAGCAGTTCTTC. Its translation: CASSLANEQFF.

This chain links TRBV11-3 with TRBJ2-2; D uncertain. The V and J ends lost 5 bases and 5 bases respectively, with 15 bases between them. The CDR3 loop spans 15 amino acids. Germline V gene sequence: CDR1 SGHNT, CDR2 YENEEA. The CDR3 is CASSLGFFGTGELFF. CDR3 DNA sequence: TGTGCCAGCAGCCTTGGATTTTTCGGTACCGGGGAGCTGTTTTTT. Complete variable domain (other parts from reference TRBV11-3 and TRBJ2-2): EAGVVQSPRYKIIEKKQPVAFWCNPISGHNTLYWYLQNLGQGPELLIRYENEEAVDDSQLPKDRFSAERLKGVDSTLKIQPAELGDSAVYLCASSLGFFGTGELFFGEGSRLTVL.

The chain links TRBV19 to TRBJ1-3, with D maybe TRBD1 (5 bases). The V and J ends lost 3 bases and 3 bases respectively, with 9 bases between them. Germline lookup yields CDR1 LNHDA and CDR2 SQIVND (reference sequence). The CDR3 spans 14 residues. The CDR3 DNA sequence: TGTGCCAGTAGTATGGGCAGGGATGGAAACACCATATATTTT. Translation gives CASSMGRDGNTIYF.

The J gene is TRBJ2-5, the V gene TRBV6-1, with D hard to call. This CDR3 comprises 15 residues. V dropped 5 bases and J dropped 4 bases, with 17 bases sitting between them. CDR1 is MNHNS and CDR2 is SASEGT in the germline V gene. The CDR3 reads CASSPLERASETQYF. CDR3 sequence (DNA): TGTGCCAGCAGTCCCCTTGAGAGAGCGTCAGAGACCCAGTACTTC.